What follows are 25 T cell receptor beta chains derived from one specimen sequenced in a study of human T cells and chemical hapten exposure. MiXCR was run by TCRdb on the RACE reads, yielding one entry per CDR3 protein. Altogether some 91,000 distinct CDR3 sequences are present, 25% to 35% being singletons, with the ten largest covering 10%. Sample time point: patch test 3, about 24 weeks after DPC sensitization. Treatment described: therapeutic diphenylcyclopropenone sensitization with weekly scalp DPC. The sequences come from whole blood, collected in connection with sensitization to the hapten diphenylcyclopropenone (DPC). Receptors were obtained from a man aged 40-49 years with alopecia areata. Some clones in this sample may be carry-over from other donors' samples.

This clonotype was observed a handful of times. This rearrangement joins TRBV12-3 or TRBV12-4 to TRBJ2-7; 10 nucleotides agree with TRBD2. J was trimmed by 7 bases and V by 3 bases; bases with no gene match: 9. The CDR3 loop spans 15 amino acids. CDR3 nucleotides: TGTGCCAGCAGTTTTTACAGCGGGGGGGGTCGAGAGCAGTACTTC. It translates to CASSFYSGGGREQYF.

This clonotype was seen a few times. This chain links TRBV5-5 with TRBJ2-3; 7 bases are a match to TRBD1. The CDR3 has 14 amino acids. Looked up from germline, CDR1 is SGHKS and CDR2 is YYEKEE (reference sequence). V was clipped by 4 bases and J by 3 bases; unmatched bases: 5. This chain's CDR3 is CASSTGTETDTQYF. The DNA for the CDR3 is TGTGCCAGCAGCACCGGGACAGAGACAGATACGCAGTATTTT.

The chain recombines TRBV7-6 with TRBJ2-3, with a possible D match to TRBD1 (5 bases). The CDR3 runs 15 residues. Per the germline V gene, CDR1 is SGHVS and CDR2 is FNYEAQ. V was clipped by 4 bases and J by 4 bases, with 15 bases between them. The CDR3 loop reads CASSSRKGIPDTQYF. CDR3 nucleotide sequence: TGTGCCAGCAGCTCTCGTAAGGGGATCCCAGATACGCAGTATTTT. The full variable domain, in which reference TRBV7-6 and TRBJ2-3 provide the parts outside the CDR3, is GAGVSQSPRYKVTKRGQDVALRCDPISGHVSLYWYRQALGQGPEFLTYFNYEAQQDKSGLPNDRFSAERPEGSISTLTIQRTEQRDSAMYRCASSSRKGIPDTQYFGPGTRLTVL.

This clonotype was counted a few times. For the CDR3, the DNA is TGCGCCAGCAGCCATGGACTAGCGGAAGAGACCCAGTACTTC. Protein sequence: CASSHGLAEETQYF. This chain uses TRBV5-1 with TRBJ2-5; TRBD2 matches 10 bases. Trimming took 4 bases from V and 3 from J; bases not matched to a gene: 3. This CDR3 has 14 amino acids. In germline, CDR1 is SGHRS, CDR2 YFSETQ.

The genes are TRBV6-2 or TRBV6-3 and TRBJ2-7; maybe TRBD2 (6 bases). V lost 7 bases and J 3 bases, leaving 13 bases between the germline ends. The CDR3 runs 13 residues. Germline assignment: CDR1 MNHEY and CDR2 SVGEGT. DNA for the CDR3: TGTGCCAGCAAGAGAGGCGGGAACTACGAGCAGTACTTC. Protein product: CASKRGGNYEQYF.

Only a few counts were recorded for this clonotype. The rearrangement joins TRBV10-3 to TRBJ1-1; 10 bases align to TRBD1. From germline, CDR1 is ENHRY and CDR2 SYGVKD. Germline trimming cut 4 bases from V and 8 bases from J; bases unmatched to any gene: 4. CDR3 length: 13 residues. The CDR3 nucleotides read TGTGCCATCAGTGGGGCGACAGGGGGCGAAGCTTTCTTT. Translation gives CAISGATGGEAFF.

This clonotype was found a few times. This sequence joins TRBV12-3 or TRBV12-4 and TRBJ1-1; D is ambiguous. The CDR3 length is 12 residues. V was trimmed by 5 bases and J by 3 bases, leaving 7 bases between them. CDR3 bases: TGTGCCAGCAGTCCCAAGGACACTGAAGCTTTCTTT. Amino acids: CASSPKDTEAFF.

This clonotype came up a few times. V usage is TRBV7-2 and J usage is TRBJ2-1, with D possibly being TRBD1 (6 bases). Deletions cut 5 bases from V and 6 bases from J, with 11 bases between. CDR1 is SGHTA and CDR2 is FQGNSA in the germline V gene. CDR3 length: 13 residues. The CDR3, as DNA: TGTGCCAGCAGCGCCCCGGACAGCAATGAGCAGTTCTTC. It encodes CASSAPDSNEQFF. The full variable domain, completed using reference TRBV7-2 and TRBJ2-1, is GAGVSQSPSNKVTEKGKDVELRCDPISGHTALYWYRQSLGQGLEFLIYFQGNSAPDKSGLPSDRFSAERTGGSVSTLTIQRTQQEDSAVYLCASSAPDSNEQFFGPGTRLTVL.

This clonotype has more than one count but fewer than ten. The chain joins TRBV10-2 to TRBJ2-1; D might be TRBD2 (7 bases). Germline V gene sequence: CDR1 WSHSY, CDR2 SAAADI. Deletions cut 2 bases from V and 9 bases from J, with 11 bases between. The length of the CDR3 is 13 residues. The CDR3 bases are TGCGCCAGCAGTGAGGGGGGGGGCGCTGAGCAGTTCTTC. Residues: CASSEGGGAEQFF.

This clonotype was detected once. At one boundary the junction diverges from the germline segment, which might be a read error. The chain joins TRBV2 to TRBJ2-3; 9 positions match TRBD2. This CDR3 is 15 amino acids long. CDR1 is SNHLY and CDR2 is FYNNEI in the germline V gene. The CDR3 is CAGSESSGMTNTQYF. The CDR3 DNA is TGTGCCGGCAGTGAATCTAGCGGGATGACTAATACGCAGTATTTT.

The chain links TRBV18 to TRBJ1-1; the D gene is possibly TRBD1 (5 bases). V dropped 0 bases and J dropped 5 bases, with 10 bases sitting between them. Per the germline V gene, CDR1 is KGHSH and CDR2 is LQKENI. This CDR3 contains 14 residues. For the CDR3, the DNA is TGTGCCAGCTCACCACCTTTGGGGGGGACTGAAGCTTTCTTT. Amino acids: CASSPPLGGTEAFF.

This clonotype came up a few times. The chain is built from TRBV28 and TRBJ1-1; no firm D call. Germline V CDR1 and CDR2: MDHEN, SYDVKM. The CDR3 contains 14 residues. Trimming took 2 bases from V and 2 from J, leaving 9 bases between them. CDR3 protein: CASSLIRANTEAFF. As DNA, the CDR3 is TGTGCCAGCAGTTTAATAAGGGCTAACACTGAAGCTTTCTTT.

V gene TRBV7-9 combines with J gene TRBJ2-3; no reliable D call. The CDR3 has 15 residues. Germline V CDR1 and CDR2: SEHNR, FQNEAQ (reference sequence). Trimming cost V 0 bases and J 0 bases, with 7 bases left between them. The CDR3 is CASSLASASTDTQYF. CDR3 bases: TGTGCCAGCAGCTTAGCGTCGGCAAGCACAGATACGCAGTATTTT.

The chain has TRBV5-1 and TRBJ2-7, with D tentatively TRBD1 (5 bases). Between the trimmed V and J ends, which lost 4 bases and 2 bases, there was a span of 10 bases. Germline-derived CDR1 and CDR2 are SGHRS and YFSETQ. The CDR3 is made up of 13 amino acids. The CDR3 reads CASSVDSPYEQYF. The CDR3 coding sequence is TGCGCCAGCAGCGTAGACAGCCCCTACGAGCAGTACTTC.

CDR3 sequence (DNA): TGCAGTGCTAGGGATCCTATGGCGGGAGCGATTTATTATGAGCAGTTCTTC. Amino acids: CSARDPMAGAIYYEQFF. The chain is built from TRBV20-1 and TRBJ2-1; TRBD2 matches 7 bases. CDR3 size: 17 residues. The germline gives CDR1 DFQATT, CDR2 SNEGSKA (reference sequence). V lost 3 bases to trimming and J lost 8 bases; unmatched junction nucleotides: 19.

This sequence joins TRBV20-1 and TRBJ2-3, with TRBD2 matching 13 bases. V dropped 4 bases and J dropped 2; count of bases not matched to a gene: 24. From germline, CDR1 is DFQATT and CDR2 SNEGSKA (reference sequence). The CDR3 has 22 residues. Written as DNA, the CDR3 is TGCAGTGCTATCCAGGTGACGGCCAAAATGACTAGCGGGAGGTCTCTCACAGATACGCAGTATTTT. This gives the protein CSAIQVTAKMTSGRSLTDTQYF.

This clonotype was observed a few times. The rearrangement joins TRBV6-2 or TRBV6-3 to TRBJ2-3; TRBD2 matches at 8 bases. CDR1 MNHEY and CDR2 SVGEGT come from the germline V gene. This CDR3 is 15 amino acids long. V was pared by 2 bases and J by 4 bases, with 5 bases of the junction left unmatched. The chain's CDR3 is CASSYKAGEADTQYF. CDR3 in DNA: TGTGCCAGCAGTTACAAAGCGGGAGAGGCAGATACGCAGTATTTT.

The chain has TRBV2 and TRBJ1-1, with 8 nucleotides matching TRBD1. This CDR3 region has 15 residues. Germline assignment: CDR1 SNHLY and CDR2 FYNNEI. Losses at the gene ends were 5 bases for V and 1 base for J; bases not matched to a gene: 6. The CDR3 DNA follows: TGTGCCAGCAGTTCTAACGACAGGGGGAACACTGAAGCTTTCTTT. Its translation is CASSSNDRGNTEAFF.

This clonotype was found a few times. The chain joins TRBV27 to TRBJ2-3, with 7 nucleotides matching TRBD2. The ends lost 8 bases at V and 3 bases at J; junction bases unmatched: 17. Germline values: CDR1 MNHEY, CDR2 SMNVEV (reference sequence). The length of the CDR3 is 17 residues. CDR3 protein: CASGYSWAGDGTDTQYF. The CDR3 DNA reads TGTGCCAGCGGCTACTCGTGGGCGGGAGATGGTACAGATACGCAGTATTTT.

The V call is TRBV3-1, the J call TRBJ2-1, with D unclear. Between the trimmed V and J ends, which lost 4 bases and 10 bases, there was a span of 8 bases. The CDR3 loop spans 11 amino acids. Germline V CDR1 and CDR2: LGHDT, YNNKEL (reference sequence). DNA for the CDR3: TGTGCCAGCAGCCTAGAACAGGAGCAGTTCTTC. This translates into CASSLEQEQFF.

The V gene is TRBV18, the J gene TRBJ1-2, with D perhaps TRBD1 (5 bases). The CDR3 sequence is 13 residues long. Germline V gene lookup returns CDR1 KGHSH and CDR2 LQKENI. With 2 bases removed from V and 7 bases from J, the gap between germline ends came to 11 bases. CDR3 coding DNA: TGTGCCAGCTCACCAACGCAGGGAGTTGGCTACACCTTC. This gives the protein CASSPTQGVGYTF.

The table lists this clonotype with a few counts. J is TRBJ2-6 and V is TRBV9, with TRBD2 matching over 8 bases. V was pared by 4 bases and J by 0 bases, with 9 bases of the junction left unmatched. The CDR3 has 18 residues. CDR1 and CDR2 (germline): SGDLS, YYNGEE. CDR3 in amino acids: CASSPLAGSSSGANVLTF. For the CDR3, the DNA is TGTGCCAGCAGCCCTCTAGCGGGCAGTAGCTCTGGGGCCAACGTCCTGACTTTC.

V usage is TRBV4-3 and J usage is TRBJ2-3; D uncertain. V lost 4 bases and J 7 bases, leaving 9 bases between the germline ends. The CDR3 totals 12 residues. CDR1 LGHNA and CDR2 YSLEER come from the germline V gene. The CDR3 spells CASSRVVHTQYF. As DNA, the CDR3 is TGCGCCAGCAGCCGAGTAGTACATACGCAGTATTTT.

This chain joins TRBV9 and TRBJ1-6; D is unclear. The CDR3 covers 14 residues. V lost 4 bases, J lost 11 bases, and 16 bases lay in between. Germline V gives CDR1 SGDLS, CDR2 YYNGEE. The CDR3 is CASSTRHIGTPLHF. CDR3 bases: TGTGCCAGCAGCACGAGACATATTGGGACACCCCTCCACTTT. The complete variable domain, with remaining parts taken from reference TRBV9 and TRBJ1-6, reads DSGVTQTPKHLITATGQRVTLRCSPRSGDLSVYWYQQSLDQGLQFLIQYYNGEERAKGNILERFSAQQFPDLHSELNLSSLELGDSALYFCASSTRHIGTPLHFGNGTRLTVT.

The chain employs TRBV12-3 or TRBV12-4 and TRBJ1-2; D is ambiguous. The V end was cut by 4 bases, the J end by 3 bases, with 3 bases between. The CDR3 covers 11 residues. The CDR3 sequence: CASSSHYGYTF. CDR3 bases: TGTGCCAGCAGTTCCCACTATGGCTACACCTTC.